The rows below give T cell receptor beta chains drawn from one sample of a study of blood T cell repertoires in COVID-19. The assay was immunoSEQ multiplex PCR, and TCRdb's table has in-frame clones only and misses some. This table holds under 200,000 clones, about 86% found once. Specimen: peripheral blood. The source of these receptors is a man in his late teens or twenties with active or convalescent COVID-19. Each CDR3 is given with its conserved first and last residue. Expanded clones are given a class, and other clones once, few, many or no size at all.

J gene: TRBJ2-5; V gene: TRBV11-2; clone size: -; CDR3 protein: CASSLDLLAGTKETQYF
J gene: TRBJ1-6; V gene: TRBV9; clone size: -; CDR3 protein: CASSVAPGDSNSPLHF
J gene: TRBJ2-7; V gene: TRBV10-3; clone size: -; CDR3 protein: CAISAVSGTVFYEQYF
J gene: TRBJ2-1; V gene: TRBV7-2; clone size: few; CDR3 protein: CASSLAELNEQFF
J gene: TRBJ2-2; V gene: TRBV7-9; clone size: -; CDR3 protein: CASSLDRATGELFF
J gene: TRBJ2-3; V gene: TRBV27; clone size: -; CDR3 protein: CASSLYLAGVSGDTQYF
J gene: TRBJ1-2; V gene: TRBV7-9; clone size: -; CDR3 protein: CASSLKELNYGYTF
J gene: TRBJ2-1; V gene: TRBV27; clone size: -; CDR3 protein: CASHGQGNEQFF
J gene: TRBJ2-1; V gene: TRBV10-1; clone size: -; CDR3 protein: CASSDGTVDNEQFF
J gene: TRBJ2-5; V gene: TRBV9; clone size: once; CDR3 protein: CASSVLAGGRETQYF
J gene: TRBJ2-7; V gene: TRBV24-1; clone size: once; CDR3 protein: CATSANLRGEQYF
J gene: TRBJ1-1; V gene: TRBV11-2; clone size: -; CDR3 protein: CASRRDRGNTEAFF
J gene: TRBJ1-6; V gene: TRBV10-1; clone size: -; CDR3 protein: CASRSDRSYNSPLHF